This TCR beta chain is from a study of T-cell memory formation after mild COVID-19. The overall study: Most TCR clusters belonged to a single donor.

Constant-segment primers served in 5'RACE that generated TCR alpha and TCR beta cDNA libraries bearing sample barcodes and UMIs. TCRdb redid the calling of the 5' RACE reads with MiXCR, one entry per CDR3 protein. The sample consists of over 450,000 distinct CDR3 sequences, about a fifth of them appearing once. General study points: CD4+ contracting clones were mainly CM and EM; CD8+ ones, EMRA. Memory sampled before infection contained some responding clones, suggesting cross-reactive memory joined.

This clonotype was counted between two and nine times. As yet, its antigen is unknown. The CDR3 covers 15 residues. Trimming shortened V by 4 bases and J by 4 bases, and 16 bases separated the two germline ends. From germline, CDR1 is SGHVS and CDR2 FNYEAQ. The source of this sequence is an adult woman who had mild COVID-19 (a few samples of this study predate the infection). Cell type and time point are not known. The sequenced sample was PBMCs or a T cell subset sorted from them (not recorded which). The V call is TRBV7-6, the J call TRBJ1-1; D might be TRBD1 (5 bases). CDR3 sequence reads: CASSSRRGGGTEAFF. The CDR3, as DNA: TGTGCCAGCAGCTCCCGTCGGGGCGGGGGCACTGAAGCTTTCTTT.